This T cell receptor (beta chain) was identified during a study of cytomegalovirus exposure and HLA in healthy donors (dated by TCRdb to the late 2010s). Background for the entire study: An earlier analysis of some 620 of the donors reported approximately 280 Gb of sequence data and 117 million unique TCR beta sequences obtained from 150 million to 200 million T cells. An early release that covered more than 550 HLA-typed donors contained 250 to 350 gigabases of sequencing data and 85 million to 100 million unique TCR sequences. Of the 300 to 500 genotyped donors, less than 90% were placed in the genetic ancestry cluster associated with self-reported Caucasian donors. The study was designed to test whether signatures of past pathogen exposure could be identified by cataloging public T cell receptors. The study profiled the T cell repertoires of 500 to 800 subjects by immunosequencing and related them to cytomegalovirus serostatus. Along with the roughly 670-subject first cohort, a separate validation cohort of over 90 different subjects was used. High-throughput TCR immunosequencing, statistical association of individual TCRs with disease status, and machine learning were combined to predict cytomegalovirus infection status. In a later analysis, previously published TCR beta repertoires from several hundred donors were re-analyzed and high-resolution HLA genotyping was added so that TCR occurrence patterns could be studied. Rather than drawing on any new phenotypic data, the later analysis identified candidate immune exposures from TCR beta sequences and the way those sequences occurred across donors. To decide whether each TCR beta V gene segment behaved as functional or pseudogenic, an earlier analysis of some 570 of the donors relied on high-throughput TCR beta sequencing. Alongside the repertoire data, information on donor age, sex, ethnicity and CMV serostatus was compiled. Genome-wide SNP genotypes for about 60% of the 666 donors were used in a later genetic analysis, which treated that subset as a discovery cohort. Every repertoire in the discovery cohort had been generated on one and the same sequencing platform. Class I and class II HLA loci were covered by the typing at four-digit resolution. Typing coverage varied by locus: roughly 629-640 donors for A, B, C, DRB1 and DQB1; 522 for DQA1; more than 600 for DPA1; 450 to 480 for DPB1. A handful of DR-DQ haplotypes were handled as single units for association and clustering because linkage in the cohort was strong. Among some 400 genotyped donors of the cohort, an average of approximately 220,000 unique TCR beta nucleotide sequences was sequenced per donor, of which about 19% were non-productive. General conclusions and limits of the study: In a later analysis, the rate of TCR association differed among HLA loci, with DRB1 alleles having the most associated TCRs and HLA-C alleles having the fewest. The earlier analysis of about 600 of the donors excluded some 16 rarely observed V segments, including chromosome 9 orphons, because counts were too low. A further reported finding was that TCR beta sequences accurately predicted the HLA-A and HLA-B alleles for most subjects in the first cohort. HLA typing was unavailable for some donors at each locus, so association tests used only the typed subset. Some IMGT-functional V segments, including TRBV6-2 and TRBV6-3, could not be told apart with the 87-base-pair reads, so those segments were excluded. Assigning TCR associations to individual alleles was difficult when HLA alleles, especially DR and DQ, strongly co-occurred. In a later analysis, most CMV-associated TCR beta chains were found to appear HLA-restricted, with HLA associations seemingly driven largely by CMV exposure. A group of highly shared sequence variants was considered likely to be a technical artifact of the sequencing pipeline. In a later analysis, HLA-associated TCR beta chains were found to be more clonally expanded and to have lower generation probabilities than equally common non-associated chains. Immune exposure information for the cohort was limited to CMV serostatus. A later genetic analysis associated a missense DCLRE1C variant with V-gene and J-gene trimming of TCR beta chains, and an independent cohort replicated the association. In the study, around 150 TCR beta chains were listed as associated with cytomegalovirus. Several of the top co-occurrence clusters appeared to be linked to parvovirus B19, influenza, CMV and Epstein-Barr virus, according to a later analysis. The classifier was reported to diagnose cytomegalovirus status with high specificity and sensitivity in both the original cohort and the validation cohort. Correlated functional status among segregating V segments might be attributable to linkage disequilibrium, but an unknown experimental factor could not be ruled out. According to a later genetic analysis, donors in an Asian-associated ancestry cluster had fewer N-insertions in productive TCRs than the approximately 710-donor mean. Specific HLA alleles were associated with 15,000 to 20,000 TCR beta sequences at a false discovery rate of 0.05 in a later analysis. A few of the identified cytomegalovirus-associated TCR beta chains were confirmed in vitro to be specific for cytomegalovirus antigens. The authors suggested that the approach could potentially be generalized to other disease states and immunological phenotypes. Only TCR beta chains were sequenced in this cohort, and the absence of alpha or paired-chain data limited detectable features. While some public TCRs were present in many individuals, most TCR sequences turned up only very rarely across donors. Presence/absence analyses assumed roughly uniform sequencing depth across donors, an assumption that may not hold. Broadly in line with IMGT annotations, most TCR beta V segments showed up in productive rearrangements about 87% or about 30% of the time in an earlier analysis of 450 to 600 of the donors.

Looking up the germline V gene yields CDR1 SGHRS and CDR2 YFSETQ. Including cysteine and phenylalanine, the CDR3 has 13 amino acids. The retained sequence is limited to the CDR3, 39 bases, with the frame set at the first base. V is cut by 4 bases and J by 8 bases, and the space between the germline ends is 13 bases. As to this clone: Its antigen is currently not known. The record has no base qualities; no much larger clone is one base away.

The cohort comprised 670 or so healthy bone marrow donors. All cohort members were sampled while nominally healthy, although unrecorded immune exposures were likely present. The donor was CMV seropositive and belonged to the group of 250 to 350 seropositive cohort members. Every donor gave a peripheral blood sample, and the peripheral blood mononuclear cells from that sample were used for TCR beta sequencing. The Qiagen DNeasy Blood Extraction Kit was used to extract genomic DNA from the blood cell samples. The method behind the library was the immunoSEQ multiplex PCR assay. For the multiplex PCR, a mixture combining 60 forward primers for TCR Vbeta segments and 13 reverse primers for TCR Jbeta segments was used. The CDR3 region of rearranged TCR beta genes was amplified from genomic DNA with a multiplex PCR assay. The amplified TCR beta libraries were sequenced on the Illumina HiSeq System as 87-base-pair reads. Per the source publication's procedure: A later analysis tallied approximately 87 million unique TCR beta chains across the approximately 670 repertoires, and approximately 9.9 million of those chains were shared by two or more donors. Raw reads were error-corrected and collapsed into unique sequences by a nearest-neighbor algorithm in which closely related sequences were merged to remove PCR and sequencing errors. CDR3 sequences were aligned to IMGT reference sequences to assign V, D and J gene segments. For a sequence to be retained, a match of at least six nucleotides to both a V gene segment and a J gene segment was required. Rearrangements were called productive when the CDR3 lacked stop codons and stayed in frame with V and J; all others were non-productive. Following IMGT convention, CDR3 was defined as the stretch from the second conserved V-encoded cysteine up to the conserved J-encoded phenylalanine. Sequences without an unambiguous match to a single V gene segment were excluded from the earlier analysis of approximately 560 of the donors. In an earlier analysis of roughly 600 of the donors, a V segment was called functional when productive rearrangements were above 56.7%, and segregating when the standard deviation between donors exceeded 5%. A statistical classification framework was developed to diagnose cytomegalovirus status using the catalog of TCR beta chain sequences. In a later analysis, V and J genes were assigned by comparing TCR nucleotide sequences against IMGT/GENE-DB human TR gene sequences. A later analysis assigned CDR3 sequences and most-parsimonious VDJ recombination scenarios with the TCRdist pipeline. In a later analysis, each TCR beta chain was defined by its CDR3 amino acid sequence together with its V-gene family, and reads lacking a unique V-gene family were excluded. In a later analysis, some 600 highly shared, low-generation-probability nucleotide sequences were removed to address suspected cross-contamination and a sequencing artifact. In a later analysis, a clonal expansion index was calculated for each public chain from normalized within-repertoire ranks of inferred template counts. In a later analysis, generation probabilities were computed with a VDJ recombination model fitted to out-of-frame rearrangements, and the resulting probabilities were checked against IGoR. A later analysis scored TCR-TCR, TCR-HLA and TCR-CMV co-occurrence with hypergeometric tests, applying a repertoire-size bias correction to TCR pairs. False discovery rates were estimated in a later analysis by permuting HLA or CMV assignments 20 times. A later analysis grouped co-occurring TCRs with DBSCAN, adding TCRdist sequence similarity when clustering within HLA-allele-positive subsets. Co-occurrence clustering excluded repertoires with fewer than 30,000 or more than 120,000 public chains, plus five with anomalous nucleotide sharing. The immuneACCESS repertoire file appears here via TCRdb, limited to in-frame rearrangements. These files lack a portion of the clones; in checked studies, under half of the deficit traces to unresolved V genes, and the cause of the others is not known. V and J calls plus clone size are reproduced from that table; the DNA served to infer D and trimming. Present in this sample are tens of thousands of clones, about nine tenths of which were seen just once. The ten largest make up over 8.5% of the sample.

The clonotype was recovered from a man aged 30 to 45 in good health and CMV-seropositive. The sequence joins TRBV5-1 to TRBJ2-1; TRBD2 could be the D gene, as 5 bases match. The sequencing sample was made of PBMCs. DNA sequence: TGCGCCAGCAGCCAAAGTGGAGGACATGAGCAGTTCTTC. Its protein is CASSQSGGHEQFF. Joined to the reference TRBV5-1 and TRBJ2-1 proteins, this CDR3 gives the full variable domain: KAGVTQTPRYLIKTRGQQVTLSCSPISGHRSVSWYQQTPGQGLQFLFEYFSETQRNKGNFPGRFSGRQFSNSRSEMNVSTLELGDSALYLCASSQSGGHEQFFGPGTRLTVL.